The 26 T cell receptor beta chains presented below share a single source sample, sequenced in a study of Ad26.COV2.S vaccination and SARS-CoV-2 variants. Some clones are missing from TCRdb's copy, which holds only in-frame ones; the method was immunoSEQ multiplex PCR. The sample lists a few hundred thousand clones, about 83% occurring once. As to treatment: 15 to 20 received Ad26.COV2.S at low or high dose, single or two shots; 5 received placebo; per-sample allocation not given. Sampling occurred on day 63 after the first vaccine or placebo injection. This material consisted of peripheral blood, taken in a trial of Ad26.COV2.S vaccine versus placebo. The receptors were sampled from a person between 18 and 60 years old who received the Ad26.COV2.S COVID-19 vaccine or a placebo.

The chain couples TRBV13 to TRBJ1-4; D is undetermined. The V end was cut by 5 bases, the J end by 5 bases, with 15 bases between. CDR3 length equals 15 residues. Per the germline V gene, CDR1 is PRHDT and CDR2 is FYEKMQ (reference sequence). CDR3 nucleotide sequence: TGTGCCAGCAGCGCCCAGGTTTTGGAAAATGAAAAACTGTTTTTT. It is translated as CASSAQVLENEKLFF.

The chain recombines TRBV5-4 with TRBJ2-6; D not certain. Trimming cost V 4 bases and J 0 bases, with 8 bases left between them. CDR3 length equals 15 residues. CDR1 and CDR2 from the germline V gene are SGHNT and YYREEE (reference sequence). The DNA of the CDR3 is TGTGCCAGCAGCCCCCGGAACTCTGGGGCCAACGTCCTGACTTTC. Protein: CASSPRNSGANVLTF.

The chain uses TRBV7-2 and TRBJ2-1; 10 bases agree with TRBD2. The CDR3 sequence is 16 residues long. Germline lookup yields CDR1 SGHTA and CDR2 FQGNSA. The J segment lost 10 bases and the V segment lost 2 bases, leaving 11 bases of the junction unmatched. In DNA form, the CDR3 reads TGTGCCAGCAGCTTAACCCCGGGGCTAGCGGGGGAAGAGCAGTTCTTC. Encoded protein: CASSLTPGLAGEEQFF. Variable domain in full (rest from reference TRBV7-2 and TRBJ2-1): GAGVSQSPSNKVTEKGKDVELRCDPISGHTALYWYRQSLGQGLEFLIYFQGNSAPDKSGLPSDRFSAERTGGSVSTLTIQRTQQEDSAVYLCASSLTPGLAGEEQFFGPGTRLTVL.

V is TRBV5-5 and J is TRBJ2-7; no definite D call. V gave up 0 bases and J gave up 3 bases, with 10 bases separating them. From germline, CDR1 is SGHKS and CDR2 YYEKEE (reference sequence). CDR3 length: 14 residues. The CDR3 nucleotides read TGTGCCAGCAGCTTGGATAACAGCTTCTACGAGCAGTACTTC. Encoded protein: CASSLDNSFYEQYF.

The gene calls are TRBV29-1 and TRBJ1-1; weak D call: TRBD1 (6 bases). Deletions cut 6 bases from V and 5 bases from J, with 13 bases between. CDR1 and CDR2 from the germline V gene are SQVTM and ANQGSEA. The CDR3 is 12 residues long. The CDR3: CSVGGLGTEAFF. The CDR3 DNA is TGCAGCGTGGGGGGCTTGGGGACTGAAGCTTTCTTT.

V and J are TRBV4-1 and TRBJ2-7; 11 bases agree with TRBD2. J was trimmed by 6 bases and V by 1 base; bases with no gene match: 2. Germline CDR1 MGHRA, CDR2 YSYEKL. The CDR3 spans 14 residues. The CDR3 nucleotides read TGCGCCAGCAGCCAAGCCCTAGCGGGGGGCGAGCAGTACTTC. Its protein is CASSQALAGGEQYF.

CDR3 in DNA: TGTGCCAGCAGCGGCCCGAATAGCTACGAGCAGTACTTC. Its protein is CASSGPNSYEQYF. The chain is built from TRBV9 and TRBJ2-7; D unclear. Germline lookup yields CDR1 SGDLS and CDR2 YYNGEE. The CDR3 contains 13 residues. Trimming cost V 3 bases and J 3 bases, with 10 bases left between them.

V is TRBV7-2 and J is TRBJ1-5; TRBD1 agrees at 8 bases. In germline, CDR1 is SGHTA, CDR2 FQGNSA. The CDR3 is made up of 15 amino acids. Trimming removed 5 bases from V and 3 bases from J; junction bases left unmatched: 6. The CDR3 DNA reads TGTGCCAGCAGCACAGGGACAGGCACCAATCAGCCCCAGCATTTT. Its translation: CASSTGTGTNQPQHF.

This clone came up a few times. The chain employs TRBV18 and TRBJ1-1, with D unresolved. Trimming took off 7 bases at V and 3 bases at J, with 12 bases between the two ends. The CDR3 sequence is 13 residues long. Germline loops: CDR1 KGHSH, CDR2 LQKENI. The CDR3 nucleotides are TGTGCCAGCTGCAAACTCCGGCACACTGAAGCTTTCTTT. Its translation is CASCKLRHTEAFF.

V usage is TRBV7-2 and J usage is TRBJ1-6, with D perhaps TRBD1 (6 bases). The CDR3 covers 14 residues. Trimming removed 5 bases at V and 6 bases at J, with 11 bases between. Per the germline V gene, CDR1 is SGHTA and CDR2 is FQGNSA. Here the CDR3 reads CASSPGQSNSPLHF. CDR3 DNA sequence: TGTGCCAGCAGCCCAGGACAGTCTAATTCACCCCTCCACTTT.

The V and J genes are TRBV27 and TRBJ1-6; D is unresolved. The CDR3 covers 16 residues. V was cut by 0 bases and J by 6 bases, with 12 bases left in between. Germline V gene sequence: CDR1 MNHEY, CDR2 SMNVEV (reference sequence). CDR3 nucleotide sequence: TGTGCCAGCAGTTTATCGGCCCGGGATCGTAATTCACCCCTCCACTTT. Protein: CASSLSARDRNSPLHF.

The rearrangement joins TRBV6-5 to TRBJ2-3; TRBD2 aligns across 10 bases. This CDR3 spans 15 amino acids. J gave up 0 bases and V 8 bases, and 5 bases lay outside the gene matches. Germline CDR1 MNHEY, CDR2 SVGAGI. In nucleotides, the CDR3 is TGTGCCAGCCAGGGACTAGCGCTTAGCACAGATACGCAGTATTTT. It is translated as CASQGLALSTDTQYF.

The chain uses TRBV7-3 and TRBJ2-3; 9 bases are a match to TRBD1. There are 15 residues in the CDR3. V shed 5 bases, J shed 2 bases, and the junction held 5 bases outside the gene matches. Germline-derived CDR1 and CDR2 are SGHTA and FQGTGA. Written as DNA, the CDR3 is TGTGCCAGCAGCACCGGGACAGGGTACACAGATACGCAGTATTTT. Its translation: CASSTGTGYTDTQYF.

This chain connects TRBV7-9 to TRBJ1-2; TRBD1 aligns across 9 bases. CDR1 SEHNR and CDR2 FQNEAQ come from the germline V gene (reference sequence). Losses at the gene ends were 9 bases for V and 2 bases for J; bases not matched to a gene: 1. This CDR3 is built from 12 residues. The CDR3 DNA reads TGTGCCAGTGGGACAGGGAACTATGGCTACACCTTC. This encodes CASGTGNYGYTF.

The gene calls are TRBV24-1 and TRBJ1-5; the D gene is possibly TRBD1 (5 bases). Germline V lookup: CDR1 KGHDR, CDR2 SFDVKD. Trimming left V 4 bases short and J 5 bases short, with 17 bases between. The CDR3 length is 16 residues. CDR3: CATSEPGTPVDQPQHF. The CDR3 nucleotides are TGTGCCACCAGTGAACCCGGGACCCCCGTCGATCAGCCCCAGCATTTT.

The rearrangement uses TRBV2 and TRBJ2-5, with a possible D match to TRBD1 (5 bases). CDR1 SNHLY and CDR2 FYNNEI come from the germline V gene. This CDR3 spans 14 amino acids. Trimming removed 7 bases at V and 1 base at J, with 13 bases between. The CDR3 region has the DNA TGTGCCAGCAAGGGTGGCAGGGCCCAAGAGACCCAGTACTTC. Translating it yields CASKGGRAQETQYF.

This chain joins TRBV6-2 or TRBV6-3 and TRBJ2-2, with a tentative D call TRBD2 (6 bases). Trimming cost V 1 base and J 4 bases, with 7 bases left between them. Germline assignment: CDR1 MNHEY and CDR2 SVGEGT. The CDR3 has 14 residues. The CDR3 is CASSYWGLTGELFF. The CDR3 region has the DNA TGTGCCAGCAGTTACTGGGGACTCACCGGGGAGCTGTTTTTT.

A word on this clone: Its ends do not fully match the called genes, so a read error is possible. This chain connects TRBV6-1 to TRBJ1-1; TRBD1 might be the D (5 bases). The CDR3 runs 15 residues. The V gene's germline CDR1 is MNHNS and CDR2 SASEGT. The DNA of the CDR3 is TGTGCCAGCCGTGATACAGGCTCTTTGAACACTGAAGCTTTCTTT. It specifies CASRDTGSLNTEAFF.

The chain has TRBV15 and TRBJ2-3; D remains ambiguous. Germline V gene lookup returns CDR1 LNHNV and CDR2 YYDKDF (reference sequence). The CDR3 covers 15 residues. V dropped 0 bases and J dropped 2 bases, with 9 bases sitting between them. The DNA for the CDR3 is TGTGCCACCAGCAGAGAACGACTGGACACAGATACGCAGTATTTT. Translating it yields CATSRERLDTDTQYF.

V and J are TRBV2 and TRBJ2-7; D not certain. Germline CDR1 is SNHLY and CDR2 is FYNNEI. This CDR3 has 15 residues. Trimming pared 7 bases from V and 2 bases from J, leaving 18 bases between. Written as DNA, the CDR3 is TGTGCCAGCATCCCCAACACCCCTTCCCCCTACGAGCAGTACTTC. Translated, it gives CASIPNTPSPYEQYF. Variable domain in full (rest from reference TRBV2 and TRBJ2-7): EPEVTQTPSHQVTQMGQEVILRCVPISNHLYFYWYRQILGQKVEFLVSFYNNEISEKSEIFDDQFSVERPDGSNFTLKIRSTKLEDSAMYFCASIPNTPSPYEQYFGPGTRLTVT.

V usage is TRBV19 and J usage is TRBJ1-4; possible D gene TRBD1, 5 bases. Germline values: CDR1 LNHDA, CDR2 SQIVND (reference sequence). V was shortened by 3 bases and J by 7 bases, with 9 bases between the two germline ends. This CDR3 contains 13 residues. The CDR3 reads CASSITRAEKLFF. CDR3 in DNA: TGTGCCAGTAGTATCACCAGGGCTGAAAAACTGTTTTTT.

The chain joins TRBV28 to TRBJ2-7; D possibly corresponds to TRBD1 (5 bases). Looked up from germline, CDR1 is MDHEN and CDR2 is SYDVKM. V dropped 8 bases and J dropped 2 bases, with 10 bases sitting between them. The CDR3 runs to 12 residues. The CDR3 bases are TGTGCCAGCCAGACAGTTACCTACGAGCAGTACTTC. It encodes CASQTVTYEQYF.

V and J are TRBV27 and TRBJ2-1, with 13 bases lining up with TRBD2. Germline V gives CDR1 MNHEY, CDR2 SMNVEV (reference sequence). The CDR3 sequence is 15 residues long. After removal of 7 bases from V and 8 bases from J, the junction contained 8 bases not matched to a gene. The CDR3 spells CASTRRTSGSYEQFF. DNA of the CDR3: TGTGCCAGCACCCGTCGGACTAGCGGGAGCTATGAGCAGTTCTTC.

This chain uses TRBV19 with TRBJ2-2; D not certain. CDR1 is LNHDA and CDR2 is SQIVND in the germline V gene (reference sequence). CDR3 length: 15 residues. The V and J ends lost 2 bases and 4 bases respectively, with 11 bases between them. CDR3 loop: CASSILGMATGELFF. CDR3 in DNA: TGTGCCAGTAGTATACTGGGGATGGCCACCGGGGAGCTGTTTTTT.

CDR3 nucleotide sequence: TGTGCCAGCAGCTTAGCGCTACTGGGTAATACGCAGTATTTT. It translates to CASSLALLGNTQYF. The chain combines TRBV7-2 with TRBJ2-3; D unclear. The germline V gene encodes CDR1 SGHTA and CDR2 FQGNSA. Deletions cut 0 bases from V and 7 bases from J, with 11 bases between. This CDR3 region has 14 residues. Drawing the rest from reference TRBV7-2 and TRBJ2-3, the complete variable domain is GAGVSQSPSNKVTEKGKDVELRCDPISGHTALYWYRQSLGQGLEFLIYFQGNSAPDKSGLPSDRFSAERTGGSVSTLTIQRTQQEDSAVYLCASSLALLGNTQYFGPGTRLTVL.

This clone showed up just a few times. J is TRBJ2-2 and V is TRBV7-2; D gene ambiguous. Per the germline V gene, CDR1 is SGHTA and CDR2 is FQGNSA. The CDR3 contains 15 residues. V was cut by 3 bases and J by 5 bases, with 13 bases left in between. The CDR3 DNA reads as TGTGCCAGCAGCTTGGACCAAAGAGTTACCGGGGAGCTGTTTTTT. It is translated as CASSLDQRVTGELFF.